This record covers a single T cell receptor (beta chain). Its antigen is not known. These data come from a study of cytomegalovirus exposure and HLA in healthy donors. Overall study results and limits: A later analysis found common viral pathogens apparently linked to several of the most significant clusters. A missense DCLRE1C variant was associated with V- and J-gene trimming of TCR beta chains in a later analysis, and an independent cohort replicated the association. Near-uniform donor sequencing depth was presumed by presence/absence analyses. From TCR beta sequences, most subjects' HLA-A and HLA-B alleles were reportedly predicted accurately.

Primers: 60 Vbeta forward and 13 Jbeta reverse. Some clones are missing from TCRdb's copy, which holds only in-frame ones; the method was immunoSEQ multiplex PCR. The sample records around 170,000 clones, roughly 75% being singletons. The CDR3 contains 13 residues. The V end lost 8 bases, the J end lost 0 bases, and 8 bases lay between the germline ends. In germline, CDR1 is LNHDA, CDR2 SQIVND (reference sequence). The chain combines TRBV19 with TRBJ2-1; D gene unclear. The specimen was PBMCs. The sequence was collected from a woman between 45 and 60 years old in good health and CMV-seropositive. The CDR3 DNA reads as TGTGCCAGTTCTTCAGGCTCCTACAATGAGCAGTTCTTC. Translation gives CASSSGSYNEQFF.